The 23 T cell receptor beta chains presented below share a single source sample, sequenced in a study of control samples from healthy donors and cancer patients. The table came from immunoSEQ multiplex PCR; TCRdb's copy has only in-frame clones and leaves some out. In the table there are approximately 110,000 clones, 90% of which are singletons. The material sequenced was blood. These receptors were collected from a human donor in good health. The donor label of this sample is uncertain.

This CDR3 reads CAPVGCDQPQHF. CDR3 coding DNA: TGTGCCCCCGTGGGTTGTGATCAGCCCCAGCATTTT. This chain links TRBV24-1 with TRBJ1-5, with D unresolved. This CDR3 comprises 12 residues. The germline gives CDR1 KGHDR, CDR2 SFDVKD. The ends were cut back, 12 bases at V and 5 bases at J, with 13 bases in the middle.

The J gene is TRBJ1-4, the V gene TRBV10-3; TRBD1 is a possible D gene (6 bases). Germline V gives CDR1 ENHRY, CDR2 SYGVKD. Trimming removed 0 bases from V and 7 bases from J, with 12 bases in between. This CDR3 is 15 amino acids long. The CDR3 region has the DNA TGTGCCATCAGTGAGTCTGGGGGGCGATCTGAAAAACTGTTTTTT. Translating gives CAISESGGRSEKLFF.

On this clone: The sample carries other DNA sequences with the same CDR3. The V gene is TRBV10-3, the J gene TRBJ2-2, with D perhaps assigned TRBD1 or TRBD2 (7 bases each). The CDR3 contains 15 residues. V lost 3 bases to trimming and J lost 4 bases, with 12 bases between them. Germline loops: CDR1 ENHRY, CDR2 SYGVKD. The CDR3 region has the DNA TGTGCCATCAGTGAACAGGGGAGGGGCACCGGGGAGCTGTTTTTT. Protein product: CAISEQGRGTGELFF.

The chain carries TRBV2 and TRBJ2-7; 7 bases are a match to TRBD1. Germline lookup yields CDR1 SNHLY and CDR2 FYNNEI. Trimming cost V 6 bases and J 3 bases; bases outside gene matches: 2. The CDR3 has 12 amino acids. CDR3 sequence: CASSRDSYEQYF. The CDR3 bases are TGTGCCAGCAGCCGGGACAGCTACGAGCAGTACTTC.

This chain connects TRBV28 to TRBJ2-6, with a tentative D call TRBD2 (5 bases). V lost 2 bases to trimming and J lost 4 bases, with 9 bases between them. Germline CDR1 and CDR2: MDHEN and SYDVKM. The CDR3 length is 15 residues. The CDR3 here is CASSLGGSGANVLTF. The CDR3 nucleotides read TGTGCCAGCAGTTTAGGAGGCTCCGGGGCCAACGTCCTGACTTTC. Filled out from reference TRBV28 and TRBJ2-6, the complete variable domain reads DVKVTQSSRYLVKRTGEKVFLECVQDMDHENMFWYRQDPGLGLRLIYFSYDVKMKEKGDIPEGYSVSREKKERFSLILESASTNQTSMYLCASSLGGSGANVLTFGAGSRLTVL.

The chain couples TRBV29-1 to TRBJ2-3; D is perhaps TRBD1 (7 bases). Germline-derived CDR1 and CDR2 are SQVTM and ANQGSEA. V lost 2 bases and J lost 0, with 15 bases in between. The CDR3 spans 16 residues. CDR3 loop: CSVEPTRGVSTDTQYF. DNA for the CDR3: TGCAGCGTTGAACCGACCAGGGGGGTGAGCACAGATACGCAGTATTTT.

The chain links TRBV5-1 to TRBJ2-2; the D gene is possibly TRBD1 (6 bases). The CDR3 is 13 residues long. V gave up 10 bases and J gave up 7 bases, with 17 bases separating them. Germline V gene lookup returns CDR1 SGHRS and CDR2 YFSETQ. Written as DNA, the CDR3 is TGCGCCCAGAAGAGGGGGTTTATCGGGGAGCTGTTTTTT. Its protein is CAQKRGFIGELFF. Drawing the rest from reference TRBV5-1 and TRBJ2-2, the complete variable domain is KAGVTQTPRYLIKTRGQQVTLSCSPISGHRSVSWYQQTPGQGLQFLFEYFSETQRNKGNFPGRFSGRQFSNSRSEMNVSTLELGDSALYLCAQKRGFIGELFFGEGSRLTVL.

The chain's CDR3 is CASSWGTSADEQYF. CDR3 nucleotides: TGCGCCAGCAGCTGGGGGACTAGCGCCGACGAGCAGTACTTC. V usage is TRBV5-1 and J usage is TRBJ2-7; 10 bases map to TRBD2. CDR1 SGHRS and CDR2 YFSETQ come from the germline V gene. The CDR3 runs to 14 residues. V was pared by 3 bases and J by 5 bases, with 5 bases of the junction left unmatched.

The chain combines TRBV29-1 with TRBJ1-5; D may be TRBD1 (6 bases). From germline, CDR1 is SQVTM and CDR2 ANQGSEA. The CDR3 is made up of 14 amino acids. V was shortened by 5 bases and J by 0 bases, with 11 bases between the two germline ends. In DNA form, the CDR3 reads TGCAGCGTTCGGGACATCAATAGCAATCAGCCCCAGCATTTT. Amino acids: CSVRDINSNQPQHF.

The rearrangement uses TRBV18 and TRBJ2-1; tentatively, D is TRBD1 or TRBD2 (6 bases each). Germline V lookup: CDR1 KGHSH, CDR2 LQKENI. Trimming took 1 base from V and 0 from J, leaving 7 bases between them. This CDR3 region has 15 residues. The CDR3 bases are TGTGCCAGCTCACCACAGGGGGGCTCCTACAATGAGCAGTTCTTC. Translating it yields CASSPQGGSYNEQFF. Full variable domain (rest looked up from reference TRBV18 and TRBJ2-1): NAGVMQNPRHLVRRRGQEARLRCSPMKGHSHVYWYRQLPEEGLKFMVYLQKENIIDESGMPKERFSAEFPKEGPSILRIQQVVRGDSAAYFCASSPQGGSYNEQFFGPGTRLTVL.

The chain has TRBV29-1 and TRBJ1-5; possibly TRBD1 for D (5 bases). This CDR3 has 12 residues. V dropped 2 bases and J dropped 7 bases, with 9 bases sitting between them. The germline CDR1 and CDR2 sequences are SQVTM and ANQGSEA. Here the CDR3 reads CSVEQGGQPQHF. In DNA, the CDR3 is TGCAGCGTTGAACAGGGAGGCCAGCCCCAGCATTTT.

This chain uses TRBV9 with TRBJ1-1; 10 bases agree with TRBD1. The ends lost 4 bases at V and 5 bases at J; junction bases unmatched: 5. The CDR3 contains 14 residues. Germline values: CDR1 SGDLS, CDR2 YYNGEE. The CDR3 DNA sequence: TGTGCCAGCAGCCCTGACAGGGGGCGAACTGAAGCTTTCTTT. It is translated as CASSPDRGRTEAFF.

The CDR3 reads CASSLGTSPTDTQYF. The CDR3 coding sequence is TGTGCCAGCAGCCTAGGGACTAGCCCAACAGATACGCAGTATTTT. The chain joins TRBV7-3 to TRBJ2-3; TRBD2 matches 9 bases. The CDR3 is 15 residues long. CDR1 and CDR2 (germline): SGHTA, FQGTGA. After removal of 5 bases from V and 3 bases from J, the junction contained 6 bases not matched to a gene.

The chain employs TRBV5-1 and TRBJ2-7, with D maybe TRBD2 (5 bases). This CDR3 is built from 13 residues. The V end lost 4 bases, the J end lost 5 bases, and 13 bases lay between the germline ends. The germline V gene encodes CDR1 SGHRS and CDR2 YFSETQ. CDR3 protein: CASSPSPGNEQYF. The CDR3 DNA is TGCGCCAGCAGCCCAAGTCCGGGGAACGAGCAGTACTTC.

The rearrangement links TRBV6-5 to TRBJ1-4; 8 positions match TRBD1. J was trimmed by 8 bases and V by 5 bases; bases with no gene match: 10. The CDR3 runs to 15 residues. The germline CDR1 and CDR2 sequences are MNHEY and SVGAGI. CDR3 sequence reads: CASSNYRGTLEKLFF. The CDR3 DNA sequence: TGTGCCAGCAGTAACTACAGGGGGACCCTAGAAAAACTGTTTTTT.

The count of this clone is one. The rearrangement joins TRBV19 to TRBJ1-3; 9 nucleotides match TRBD1. The CDR3 runs 15 residues. Germline V gives CDR1 LNHDA, CDR2 SQIVND (reference sequence). J gave up 7 bases and V 9 bases, and 13 bases lay outside the gene matches. The CDR3 region is CASITSGQGTNTIYF. CDR3 DNA sequence: TGTGCCAGCATAACCTCGGGACAGGGAACCAACACCATATATTTT.

The J gene is TRBJ2-7, the V gene TRBV3-1 (or the pseudogene TRBV3-2); D may correspond to TRBD1 or TRBD2 (5 bases each). From germline, CDR1 is LGHDT and CDR2 YNNKEL (reference sequence). V was clipped by 3 bases and J by 4 bases, with 16 bases between them. The CDR3 sequence is 15 residues long. CDR3 nucleotide sequence: TGTGCCAGCAGCCAGGATCGATTGGGGGTGTACGAGCAGTACTTC. This translates into CASSQDRLGVYEQYF.

The J gene is TRBJ2-3, the V gene TRBV10-2; maybe TRBD2 (6 bases). Trimming cost V 4 bases and J 8 bases, with 16 bases left between them. This CDR3 has 14 amino acids. The germline gives CDR1 WSHSY, CDR2 SAAADI. DNA of the CDR3: TGCGCCAGCAGTGCCCAGACTAGGCCCGGTACGCAGTATTTT. Translation: CASSAQTRPGTQYF.

The chain recombines TRBV4-1 with TRBJ2-7; D may be TRBD2 (6 bases). Germline CDR1 and CDR2: MGHRA and YSYEKL. The CDR3 is made up of 14 amino acids. Between the trimmed V and J ends, which lost 2 bases and 4 bases, there was a span of 12 bases. The CDR3 sequence: CASSQSELAYEQYF. CDR3 in DNA: TGCGCCAGCAGCCAAAGTGAGCTAGCGTACGAGCAGTACTTC.

The chain's CDR3 is CASSARDRRSNSPLHF. The DNA for the CDR3 is TGTGCCAGCAGCGCGCGGGACAGGAGATCTAATTCACCCCTCCACTTT. V and J are TRBV2 and TRBJ1-6; 8 nucleotides align to TRBD1. This CDR3 has 16 residues. CDR1 SNHLY and CDR2 FYNNEI come from the germline V gene. V gave up 6 bases and J gave up 6 bases; unmatched junction bases: 10.

This chain connects TRBV11-3 to TRBJ2-3; 15 bases map to TRBD2. The V gene's germline CDR1 is SGHNT and CDR2 YENEEA. Trimming cost V 4 bases and J 6 bases; bases outside gene matches: 5. The CDR3 is 16 residues long. The CDR3 reads CASSSGTSGGPDTQYF. Here the CDR3 DNA reads TGTGCCAGCAGCTCTGGGACTAGCGGGGGGCCGGATACGCAGTATTTT.

V is TRBV10-2 and J is TRBJ1-1; a possible D gene is TRBD1 (5 bases). Trimming pared 11 bases from V and 8 bases from J, leaving 24 bases between. The germline CDR1 and CDR2 sequences are WSHSY and SAAADI. CDR3 size: 14 residues. In DNA form, the CDR3 reads TGCGCCGCCCGAGAGGTTTCTGGGGCGTCAGAAGCTTTCTTT. Translating it yields CAAREVSGASEAFF.

The V call is TRBV7-8, the J call TRBJ1-4; 8 bases match TRBD1. Trimming took 5 bases from V and 0 from J; bases not matched to a gene: 11. CDR1 and CDR2 (germline): SGHVS, FQNEAQ. This CDR3 spans 18 amino acids. The CDR3 DNA reads TGTGCCAGCAGCCCGGGGACAGGCGTACTTACAACTAATGAAAAACTGTTTTTT. Translation: CASSPGTGVLTTNEKLFF.